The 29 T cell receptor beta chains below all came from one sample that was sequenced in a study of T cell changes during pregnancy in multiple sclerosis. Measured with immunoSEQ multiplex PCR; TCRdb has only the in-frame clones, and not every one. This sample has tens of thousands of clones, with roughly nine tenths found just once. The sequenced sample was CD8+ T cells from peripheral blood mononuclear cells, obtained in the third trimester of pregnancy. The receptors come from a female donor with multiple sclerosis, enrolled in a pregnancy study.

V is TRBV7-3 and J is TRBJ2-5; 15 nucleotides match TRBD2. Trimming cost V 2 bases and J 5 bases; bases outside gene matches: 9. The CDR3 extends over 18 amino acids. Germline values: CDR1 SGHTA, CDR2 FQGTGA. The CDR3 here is CASSLPEGGLAGGETQYF. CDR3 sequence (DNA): TGTGCCAGCAGCTTACCGGAGGGAGGACTAGCGGGAGGGGAGACCCAGTACTTC.

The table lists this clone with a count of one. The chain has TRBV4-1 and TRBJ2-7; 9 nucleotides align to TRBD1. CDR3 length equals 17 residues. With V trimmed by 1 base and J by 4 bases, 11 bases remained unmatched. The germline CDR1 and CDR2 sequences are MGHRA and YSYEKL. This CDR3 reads CASSQGVEGTGSYEQYF. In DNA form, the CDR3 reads TGCGCCAGCAGCCAAGGGGTAGAAGGGACAGGGTCGTACGAGCAGTACTTC.

The CDR3 loop is CASSLDFRDSYGYTF. The CDR3 DNA reads as TGTGCCAGCAGCTTAGACTTCCGGGACAGCTATGGCTACACCTTC. V gene TRBV11-1 combines with J gene TRBJ1-2, with 7 bases matching TRBD1. Trimming took 1 base from V and 4 from J; bases not matched to a gene: 6. This CDR3 contains 15 residues. Germline V gene sequence: CDR1 SGHAT, CDR2 FQDESV (reference sequence).

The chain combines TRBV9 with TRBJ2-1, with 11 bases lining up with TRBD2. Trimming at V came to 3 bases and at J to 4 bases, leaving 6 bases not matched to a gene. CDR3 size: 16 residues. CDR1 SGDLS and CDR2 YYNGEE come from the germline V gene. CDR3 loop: CASSAMTSGAYNEQFF. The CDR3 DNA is TGTGCCAGCAGCGCGATGACTAGCGGGGCTTACAATGAGCAGTTCTTC. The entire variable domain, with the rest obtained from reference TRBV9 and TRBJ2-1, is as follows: DSGVTQTPKHLITATGQRVTLRCSPRSGDLSVYWYQQSLDQGLQFLIQYYNGEERAKGNILERFSAQQFPDLHSELNLSSLELGDSALYFCASSAMTSGAYNEQFFGPGTRLTVL.

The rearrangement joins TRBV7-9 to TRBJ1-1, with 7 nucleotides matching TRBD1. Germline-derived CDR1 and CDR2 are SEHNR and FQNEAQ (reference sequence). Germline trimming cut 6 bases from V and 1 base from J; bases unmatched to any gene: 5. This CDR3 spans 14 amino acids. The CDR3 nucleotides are TGTGCCAGCAGGGACAGGTTCCCGAACACTGAAGCTTTCTTT. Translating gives CASRDRFPNTEAFF.

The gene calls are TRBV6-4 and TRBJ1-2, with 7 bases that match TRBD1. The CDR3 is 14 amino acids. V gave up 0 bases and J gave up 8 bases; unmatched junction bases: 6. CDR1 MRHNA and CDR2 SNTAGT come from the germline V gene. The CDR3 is CASSDSEGAGGYTF. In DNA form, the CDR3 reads TGTGCCAGCAGTGACTCGGAGGGGGCGGGCGGCTACACCTTC.

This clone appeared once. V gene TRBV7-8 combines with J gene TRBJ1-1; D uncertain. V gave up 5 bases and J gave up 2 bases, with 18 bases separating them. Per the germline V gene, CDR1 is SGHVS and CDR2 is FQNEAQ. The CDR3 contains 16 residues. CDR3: CASSPGWNSENTEAFF. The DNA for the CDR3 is TGTGCCAGCAGCCCAGGTTGGAATTCAGAAAACACTGAAGCTTTCTTT.

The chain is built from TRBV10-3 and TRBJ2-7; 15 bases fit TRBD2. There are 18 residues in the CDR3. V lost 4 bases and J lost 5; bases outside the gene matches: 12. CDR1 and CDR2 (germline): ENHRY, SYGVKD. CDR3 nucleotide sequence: TGTGCCATCAGTGGTGGGACTAGCGGGGGGCCCATTAGTGACGAGCAGTACTTC. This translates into CAISGGTSGGPISDEQYF.

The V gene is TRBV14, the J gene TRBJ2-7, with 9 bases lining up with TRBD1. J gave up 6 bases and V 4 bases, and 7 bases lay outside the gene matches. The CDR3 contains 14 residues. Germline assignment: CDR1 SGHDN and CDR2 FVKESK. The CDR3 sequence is CASSLGTGTIEQYF. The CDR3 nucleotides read TGTGCCAGCAGCCTTGGGACAGGGACCATCGAGCAGTACTTC.

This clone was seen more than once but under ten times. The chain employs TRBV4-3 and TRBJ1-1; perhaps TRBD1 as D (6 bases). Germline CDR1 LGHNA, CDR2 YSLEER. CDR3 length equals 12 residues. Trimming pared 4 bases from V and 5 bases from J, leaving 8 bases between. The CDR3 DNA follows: TGCGCCAGCAGCCTGGGGGCGACTGAAGCTTTCTTT. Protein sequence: CASSLGATEAFF.

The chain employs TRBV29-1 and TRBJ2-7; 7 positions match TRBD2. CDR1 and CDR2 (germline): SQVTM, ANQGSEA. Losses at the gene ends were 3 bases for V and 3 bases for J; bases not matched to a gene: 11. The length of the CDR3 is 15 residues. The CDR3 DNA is TGCAGCGTTGAGGGTGGGAGCGGGGAGAACTACGAGCAGTACTTC. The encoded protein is CSVEGGSGENYEQYF.

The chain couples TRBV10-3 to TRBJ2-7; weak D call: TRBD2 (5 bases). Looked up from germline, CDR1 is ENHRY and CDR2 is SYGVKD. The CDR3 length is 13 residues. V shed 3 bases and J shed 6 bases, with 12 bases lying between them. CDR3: CAISDPEGFEQYF. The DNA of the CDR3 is TGTGCCATCAGTGACCCTGAGGGTTTCGAGCAGTACTTC.

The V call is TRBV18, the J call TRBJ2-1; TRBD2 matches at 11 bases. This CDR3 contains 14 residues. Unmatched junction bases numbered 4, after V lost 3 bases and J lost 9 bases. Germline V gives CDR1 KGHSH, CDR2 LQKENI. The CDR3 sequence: CASSPGTSGIEQFF. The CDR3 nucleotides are TGTGCCAGCTCACCCGGGACTAGCGGCATTGAGCAGTTCTTC.

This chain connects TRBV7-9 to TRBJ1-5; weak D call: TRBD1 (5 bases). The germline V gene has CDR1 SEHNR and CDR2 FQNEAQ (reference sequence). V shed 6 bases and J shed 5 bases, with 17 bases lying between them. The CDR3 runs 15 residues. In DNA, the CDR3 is TGTGCCAGCAGTATAGGGTACGGGGGGGATCAGCCCCAGCATTTT. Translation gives CASSIGYGGDQPQHF.

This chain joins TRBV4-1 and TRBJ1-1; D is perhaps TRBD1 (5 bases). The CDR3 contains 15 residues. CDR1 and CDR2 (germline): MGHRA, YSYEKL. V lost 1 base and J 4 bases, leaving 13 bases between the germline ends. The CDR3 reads CASSQVGGGSTEAFF. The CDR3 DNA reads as TGCGCCAGCAGCCAAGTTGGGGGGGGGAGCACTGAAGCTTTCTTT.

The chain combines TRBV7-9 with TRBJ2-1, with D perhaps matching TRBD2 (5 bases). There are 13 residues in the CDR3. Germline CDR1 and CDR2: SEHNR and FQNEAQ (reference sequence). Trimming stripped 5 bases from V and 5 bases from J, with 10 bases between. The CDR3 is CASSLDFNNEQFF. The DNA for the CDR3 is TGTGCCAGCAGCCTGGACTTCAACAATGAGCAGTTCTTC.

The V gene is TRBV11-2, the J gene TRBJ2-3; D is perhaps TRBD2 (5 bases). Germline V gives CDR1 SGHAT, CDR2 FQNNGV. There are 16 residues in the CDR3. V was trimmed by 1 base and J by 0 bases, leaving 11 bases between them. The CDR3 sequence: CASSLVSEGSTDTQYF. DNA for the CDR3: TGTGCCAGCAGCTTAGTTAGCGAGGGAAGCACAGATACGCAGTATTTT.

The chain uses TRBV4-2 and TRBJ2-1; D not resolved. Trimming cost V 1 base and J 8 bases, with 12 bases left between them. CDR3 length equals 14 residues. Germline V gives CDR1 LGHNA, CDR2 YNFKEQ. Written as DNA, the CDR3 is TGTGCCAGCAGCCAAGGAGACTCGAACGATGAGCAGTTCTTC. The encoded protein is CASSQGDSNDEQFF.

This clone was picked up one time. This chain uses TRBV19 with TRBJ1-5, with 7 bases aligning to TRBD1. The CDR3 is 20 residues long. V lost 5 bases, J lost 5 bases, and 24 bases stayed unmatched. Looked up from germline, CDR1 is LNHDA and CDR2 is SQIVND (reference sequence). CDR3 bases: TGTGCCAGTAGTTTGGACCCGGGACAAGTATGGGACAGCAATTATCAGCCCCAGCATTTT. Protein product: CASSLDPGQVWDSNYQPQHF.

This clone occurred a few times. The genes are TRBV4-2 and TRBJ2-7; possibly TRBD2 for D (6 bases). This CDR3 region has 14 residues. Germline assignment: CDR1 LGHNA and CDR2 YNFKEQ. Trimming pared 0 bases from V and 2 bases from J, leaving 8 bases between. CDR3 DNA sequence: TGTGCCAGCAGCCAAGATGCGGGGCCCTACGAGCAGTACTTC. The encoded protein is CASSQDAGPYEQYF.

The CDR3 region is CAWTRGLGTEAFF. The CDR3 DNA sequence: TGTGCCTGGACAAGGGGGCTGGGGACTGAAGCTTTCTTT. The chain couples TRBV30 to TRBJ1-1, with TRBD1 matching 7 bases. Germline CDR1 GTSNPN, CDR2 SVGIG (reference sequence). This CDR3 has 13 amino acids. V shed 4 bases and J 5 bases; nucleotides not matched to a gene: 7.

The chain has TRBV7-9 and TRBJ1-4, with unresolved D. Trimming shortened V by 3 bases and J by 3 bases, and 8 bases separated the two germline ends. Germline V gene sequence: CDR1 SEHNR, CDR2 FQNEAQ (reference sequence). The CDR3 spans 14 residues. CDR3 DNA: TGTGCCAGCAGCTTTTCGGGGTCTAATGAAAAACTGTTTTTT. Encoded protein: CASSFSGSNEKLFF.

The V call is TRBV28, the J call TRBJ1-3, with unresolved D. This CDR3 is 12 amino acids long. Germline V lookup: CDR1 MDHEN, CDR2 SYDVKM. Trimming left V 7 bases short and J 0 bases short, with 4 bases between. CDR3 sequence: CASTYSGNTIYF. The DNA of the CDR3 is TGTGCCAGCACTTACTCTGGAAACACCATATATTTT.

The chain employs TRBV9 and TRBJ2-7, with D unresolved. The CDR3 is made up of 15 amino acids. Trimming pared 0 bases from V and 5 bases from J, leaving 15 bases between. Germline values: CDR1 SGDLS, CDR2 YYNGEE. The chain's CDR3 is CASSVGGGGGHEQYF. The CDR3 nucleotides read TGTGCCAGCAGCGTAGGAGGCGGTGGTGGCCACGAGCAGTACTTC. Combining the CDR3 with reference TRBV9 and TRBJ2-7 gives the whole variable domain DSGVTQTPKHLITATGQRVTLRCSPRSGDLSVYWYQQSLDQGLQFLIQYYNGEERAKGNILERFSAQQFPDLHSELNLSSLELGDSALYFCASSVGGGGGHEQYFGPGTRLTVT.

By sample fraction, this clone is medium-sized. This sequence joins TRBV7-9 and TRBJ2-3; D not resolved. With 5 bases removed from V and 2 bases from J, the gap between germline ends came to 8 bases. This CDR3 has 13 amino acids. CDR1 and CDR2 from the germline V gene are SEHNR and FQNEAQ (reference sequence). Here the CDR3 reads CASSGWSTDTQYF. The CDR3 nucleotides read TGTGCCAGCAGCGGCTGGTCCACAGATACGCAGTATTTT.

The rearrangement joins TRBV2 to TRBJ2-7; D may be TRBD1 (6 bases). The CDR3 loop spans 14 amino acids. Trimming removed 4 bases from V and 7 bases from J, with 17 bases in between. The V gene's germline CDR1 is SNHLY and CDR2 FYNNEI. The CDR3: CASSGDRHSGEQYF. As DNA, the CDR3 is TGTGCCAGCAGTGGAGACAGGCATTCGGGAGAGCAGTACTTC.

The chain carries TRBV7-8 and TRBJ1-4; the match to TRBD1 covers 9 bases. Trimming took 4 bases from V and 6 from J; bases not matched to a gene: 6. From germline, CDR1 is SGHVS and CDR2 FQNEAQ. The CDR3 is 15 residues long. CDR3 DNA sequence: TGTGCCAGCAGCTGGGAAACAGGGGGCGATGAAAAACTGTTTTTT. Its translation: CASSWETGGDEKLFF.

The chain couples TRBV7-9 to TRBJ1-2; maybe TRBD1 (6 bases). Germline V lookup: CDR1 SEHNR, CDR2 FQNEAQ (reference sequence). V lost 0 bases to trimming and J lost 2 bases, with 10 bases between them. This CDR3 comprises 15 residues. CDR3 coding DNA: TGTGCCAGCAGCTTAGCGATAACAGGGAACTATGGCTACACCTTC. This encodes CASSLAITGNYGYTF. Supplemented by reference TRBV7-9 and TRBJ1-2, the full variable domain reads DTGVSQNPRHKITKRGQNVTFRCDPISEHNRLYWYRQTLGQGPEFLTYFQNEAQLEKSRLLSDRFSAERPKGSFSTLEIQRTEQGDSAMYLCASSLAITGNYGYTFGSGTRLTVV.

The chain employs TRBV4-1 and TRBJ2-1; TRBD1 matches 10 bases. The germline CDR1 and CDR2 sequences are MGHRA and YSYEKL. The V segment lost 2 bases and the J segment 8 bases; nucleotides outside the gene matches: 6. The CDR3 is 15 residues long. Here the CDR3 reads CASSQRQGARDEQFF. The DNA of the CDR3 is TGCGCCAGCAGCCAAAGACAGGGGGCCCGTGATGAGCAGTTCTTC.